Listed below are T cell receptor beta chains from one sample, sequenced in a study of blood T cell repertoires in COVID-19. Profiling relied on immunoSEQ multiplex PCR, and the TCRdb table lists in-frame clones only, not all of them. The table records approximately 60,000 clones, 75% to 80% of them present only once. The sample taken for sequencing was peripheral blood. The receptors come from a man aged 50 or older with active or convalescent COVID-19. Each CDR3 is given with its conserved first and last residue. Each record gives: clone size, D gene, V gene, J gene, CDR3 DNA, CDR3 protein. D genes are given only for firm matches. Where a row states a size, it is once, few, many or the class of an expanded clone; other rows omit it.

once	TRBD2	TRBV3-1/TRBV3-2	TRBJ2-7	TGTGCCAGCAGGTACGGGACTAGCGGGAATGAATTGCAGTACTTC	CASRYGTSGNELQYF
.	.	TRBV18	TRBJ1-5	TGTGCCAGCTCACCTGGGGCAAATAGCAATCAGCCCCAGCATTTT	CASSPGANSNQPQHF
.	.	TRBV27	TRBJ1-5	TGTGCCAGCAGCCCCCGCGGGGATTATAGCAATCAGCCCCAGCATTTT	CASSPRGDYSNQPQHF
.	TRBD1	TRBV6-1	TRBJ1-1	TGTGCCAGCACCGACAGGGGGGGGCAGGCTTTCTTT	CASTDRGGQAFF
.	.	TRBV5-1	TRBJ2-5	TGCGCCAGAACCTCACTAGGTAGGCAAGAGACCCAGTACTTC	CARTSLGRQETQYF
once	TRBD2	TRBV10-1	TRBJ2-1	TGCGCCAGCAGTAGGACTAGCGGGGTTAAGAGCTCCTACAATGAGCAGTTCTTC	CASSRTSGVKSSYNEQFF
.	.	TRBV30	TRBJ2-7	TGTGCCTGGAGTGCCGTGGCACGGGGGGAGCAGTACTTC	CAWSAVARGEQYF
.	TRBD2	TRBV3-1/TRBV3-2	TRBJ2-6	TGTGCCAGCAGCCCGATGAGGGCGGGAGTAAACAAAAATTCTGGGGCCAACGTCCTGACTTTC	CASSPMRAGVNKNSGANVLTF
.	.	TRBV3-1/TRBV3-2	TRBJ1-2	TGTGCCAGCAGCCAAGTCGGCCAGGGGAACTATGGCTACACCTTC	CASSQVGQGNYGYTF
.	TRBD1	TRBV5-6	TRBJ2-7	TGTGCCAGCAGCTTGATTTACTTAGAAGGGGGCGGCGAGCAGTACTTC	CASSLIYLEGGGEQYF
.	.	TRBV7-3	TRBJ1-2	TGTGCCAGCAGCCCTTTACCCCCGGGGGGGGCGGGGAACTATGGCTACACCTTC	CASSPLPPGGAGNYGYTF
few	TRBD2	TRBV19	TRBJ2-2	TGTGCCAGTAGTAGCGGGAGGTGGGGCACCGGGGAGCTGTTTTTT	CASSSGRWGTGELFF
few	.	TRBV18	TRBJ1-5	TGTGCCAGCTCCGCGACGGGGGATCAGCCCCAGCATTTT	CASSATGDQPQHF
.	TRBD2	TRBV6-5	TRBJ2-7	TGTGCCAGCAGTTACTCCCAAGCGGGGGCATCCTACGAGCAGTACTTC	CASSYSQAGASYEQYF
.	TRBD2	TRBV7-3	TRBJ2-3	TGTGCCAGCAGCTTAGCGGGGGGCACAGATACGCAGTATTTT	CASSLAGGTDTQYF
.	TRBD1	TRBV5-5	TRBJ1-4	TGTGCCAGCAGCTTGTTCGACAGGGAAGCTGCAAAACTGTTTTTT	CASSLFDREAAKLFF
.	TRBD2	TRBV30	TRBJ2-3	TGTGCCTGGTCTAGCGGGAGCTCAGATACGCAGTATTTT	CAWSSGSSDTQYF
.	.	TRBV18	TRBJ2-7	TGTGCCAGCTCACAACAGACCGACTACGAGCAGTACTTC	CASSQQTDYEQYF
.	TRBD1	TRBV12-5	TRBJ1-3	TGTGCTAGTGCCTATTCCGGGACAGGGGCTGGAAACACCATATATTTT	CASAYSGTGAGNTIYF
once	TRBD1	TRBV29-1	TRBJ1-2	TGCAGCGTGGAAACAGGGGTCGGAGGCTACACCTTC	CSVETGVGGYTF
.	.	TRBV6-5	TRBJ1-4	TGTGCCAGCAGTCCCGCGGGGGGTTACGATGAAAAACTGTTTTTT	CASSPAGGYDEKLFF
.	TRBD1	TRBV2	TRBJ2-4	TGTGCCAGCAGGGAGACAGGGGGCGACGCCAAAAACATTCAGTACTTC	CASRETGGDAKNIQYF
once	.	TRBV3-1/TRBV3-2	TRBJ2-1	TGTGCCAGCAGCCAAGATCCGGGAGACGAGCAGTTCTTC	CASSQDPGDEQFF
.	.	TRBV11-2	TRBJ1-2	TGTGCCAGCAGCTTAGGGCGGGCCTATGGCTACACCTTC	CASSLGRAYGYTF
.	.	TRBV11-2	TRBJ2-7	TGTGCCAGCAGCTCCGCCTACGAGCAGTACTTC	CASSSAYEQYF